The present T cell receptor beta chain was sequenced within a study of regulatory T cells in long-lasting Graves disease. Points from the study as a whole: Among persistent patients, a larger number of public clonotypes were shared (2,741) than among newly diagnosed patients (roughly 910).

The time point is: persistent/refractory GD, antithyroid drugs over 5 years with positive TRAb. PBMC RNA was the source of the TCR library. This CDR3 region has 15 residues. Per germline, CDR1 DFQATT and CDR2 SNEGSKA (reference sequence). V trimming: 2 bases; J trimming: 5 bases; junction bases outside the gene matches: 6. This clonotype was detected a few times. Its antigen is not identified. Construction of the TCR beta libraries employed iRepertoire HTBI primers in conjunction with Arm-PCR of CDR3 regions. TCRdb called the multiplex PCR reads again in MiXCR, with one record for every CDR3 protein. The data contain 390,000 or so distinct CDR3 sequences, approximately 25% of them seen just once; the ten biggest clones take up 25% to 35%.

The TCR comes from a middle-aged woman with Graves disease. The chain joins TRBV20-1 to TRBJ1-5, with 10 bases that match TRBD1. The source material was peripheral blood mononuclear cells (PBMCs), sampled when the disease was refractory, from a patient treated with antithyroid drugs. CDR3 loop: CSARSGQGGDQPQHF. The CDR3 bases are TGCAGTGCTAGAAGTGGACAGGGGGGCGATCAGCCCCAGCATTTT.